These 14 T cell receptor beta chains came from one sample sequenced in a study of PD-L1 blockade in urothelial cancer. Only in-frame clones appear in the TCRdb table, and some are missing; sequencing was by immunoSEQ multiplex PCR. This sample has just over 14,000 clones; around nine tenths occur once, and the top ten carry roughly 15%. The input for sequencing was PBMCs, taken around atezolizumab (anti-PD-L1) treatment. These receptors were collected from a man in his sixties or seventies with urothelial cancer.

The CDR3 spells CASSGQLPGGEQFF. DNA of the CDR3: TGTGCCAGCAGTGGACAGTTACCTGGAGGTGAGCAGTTCTTC. The chain employs TRBV6-5 and TRBJ2-1, with D perhaps matching TRBD1 (6 bases). The V and J ends lost 5 bases and 9 bases respectively, with 17 bases between them. This CDR3 contains 14 residues. The germline gives CDR1 MNHEY, CDR2 SVGAGI.

The J gene is TRBJ2-5, the V gene TRBV18; D gene unclear. CDR1 is KGHSH and CDR2 is LQKENI in the germline V gene. Trimming shortened V by 6 bases and J by 2 bases, and 13 bases separated the two germline ends. The CDR3 spans 14 residues. The CDR3 reads CASSPPHQQETQYF. The CDR3 DNA reads as TGTGCCAGCTCCCCGCCACATCAGCAAGAGACCCAGTACTTC.

This chain links TRBV7-9 with TRBJ2-4; D gene ambiguous. Germline lookup yields CDR1 SEHNR and CDR2 FQNEAQ (reference sequence). CDR3 length: 16 residues. V was trimmed by 4 bases and J by 0 bases, leaving 13 bases between them. CDR3 coding DNA: TGTGCCAGCAGCTCTAATCCATCTCTAGCCAAAAACATTCAGTACTTC. It codes for CASSSNPSLAKNIQYF. Using reference TRBV7-9 and TRBJ2-4 for the parts outside the CDR3, the full variable domain is DTGVSQNPRHKITKRGQNVTFRCDPISEHNRLYWYRQTLGQGPEFLTYFQNEAQLEKSRLLSDRFSAERPKGSFSTLEIQRTEQGDSAMYLCASSSNPSLAKNIQYFGAGTRLSVL.

This chain uses TRBV5-1 with TRBJ1-5, with 7 bases that match TRBD1. Germline V gene data show CDR1 as SGHRS and CDR2 as YFSETQ. The CDR3 contains 16 residues. After removal of 6 bases from V and 0 bases from J, the junction contained 9 bases not matched to a gene. This chain's CDR3 is CASKEGADHSNQPQHF. CDR3 nucleotides: TGCGCCAGCAAGGAGGGGGCTGATCATAGCAATCAGCCCCAGCATTTT. Full variable domain (rest looked up from reference TRBV5-1 and TRBJ1-5): KAGVTQTPRYLIKTRGQQVTLSCSPISGHRSVSWYQQTPGQGLQFLFEYFSETQRNKGNFPGRFSGRQFSNSRSEMNVSTLELGDSALYLCASKEGADHSNQPQHFGDGTRLSIL.

The rearrangement uses TRBV11-2 and TRBJ2-3, with 9 bases lining up with TRBD2. The V segment lost 8 bases and the J segment 3 bases; nucleotides outside the gene matches: 9. Germline CDR1 and CDR2: SGHAT and FQNNGV. This CDR3 region has 15 residues. The CDR3 DNA reads as TGTGCCAGCGGCCCCGGCGGGGGGGAAACAGATACGCAGTATTTT. Its translation is CASGPGGGETDTQYF.

The V and J genes are TRBV27 and TRBJ1-5; perhaps TRBD1 as D (6 bases). Germline V CDR1 and CDR2: MNHEY, SMNVEV (reference sequence). Trimming took 6 bases from V and 7 from J, leaving 10 bases between them. The CDR3 covers 12 residues. The CDR3: CASRTGRQPQHF. The CDR3 nucleotides are TGTGCCAGCAGAACAGGGAGACAGCCCCAGCATTTT.

The chain joins TRBV5-1 to TRBJ2-3; 11 bases align to TRBD1. This CDR3 spans 16 amino acids. Germline V gene lookup returns CDR1 SGHRS and CDR2 YFSETQ. Trimming cost V 4 bases and J 3 bases; bases outside gene matches: 7. The CDR3 coding sequence is TGCGCCAGCAGCCAAGGACAGGGGGCGCGAACAGATACGCAGTATTTT. Protein sequence: CASSQGQGARTDTQYF.

About this clone: The junction differs from germline at one of its ends, possibly a read error. The chain uses TRBV19 and TRBJ2-1, with TRBD1 identical over 9 bases. The CDR3 contains 18 residues. From germline, CDR1 is LNHDA and CDR2 SQIVND (reference sequence). The DNA of the CDR3 is TGTGCCAGTAGTCTAGACAGGGGGTTTATCCCGAACTACAATGAGCAGTTCTTC. It is translated as CASSLDRGFIPNYNEQFF.

This clone was recorded once. The chain uses TRBV4-1 and TRBJ2-5, with D unresolved. Trimming pared 0 bases from V and 6 bases from J, leaving 17 bases between. The CDR3 totals 16 residues. Germline-derived CDR1 and CDR2 are MGHRA and YSYEKL. CDR3 loop: CASSQEISWAQQTQYF. The CDR3, as DNA: TGCGCCAGCAGCCAAGAAATCTCATGGGCTCAACAGACCCAGTACTTC.

The chain combines TRBV28 with TRBJ1-6, with 7 bases matching TRBD1. CDR1 is MDHEN, CDR2 SYDVKM, per germline. J was trimmed by 11 bases and V by 5 bases; bases with no gene match: 6. The CDR3 runs to 13 residues. Here the CDR3 reads CASSLRQGPPLHF. DNA for the CDR3: TGTGCCAGCAGTCTCCGACAGGGACCACCCCTCCACTTT.

This clone was counted a single time. The rearrangement joins TRBV5-1 to TRBJ1-1; 9 bases match TRBD1. In germline, CDR1 is SGHRS, CDR2 YFSETQ. V shed 4 bases, J shed 4 bases, and the junction held 8 bases outside the gene matches. The CDR3 is 15 amino acids. The CDR3 protein is CASSGRDRVRTEAFF. The CDR3 nucleotides read TGCGCCAGCAGCGGACGGGACAGGGTTCGCACTGAAGCTTTCTTT.

This clone was found a few times. The J gene is TRBJ1-1, the V gene TRBV5-6; unclear D gene. Per the germline V gene, CDR1 is SGHDT and CDR2 is YYEEEE. The V end was cut by 0 bases, the J end by 0 bases, with 6 bases between. The CDR3 runs to 14 residues. Written as DNA, the CDR3 is TGTGCCAGCAGCTTGGACAGAATGAACACTGAAGCTTTCTTT. Amino acid sequence: CASSLDRMNTEAFF.

Worth noting for this clone: The junction differs from germline at one of its ends, possibly a read error. The chain has TRBV27 and TRBJ2-7; 9 nucleotides match TRBD1. The CDR3 runs to 14 residues. CDR1 and CDR2 from the germline V gene are MNHEY and SMNVEV (reference sequence). The CDR3 loop reads CASSLVDRGYEQCF. The CDR3 nucleotides read TGTGCCAGCAGTTTAGTGGACAGGGGCTACGAGCAGTGCTTC.

The V gene is TRBV5-4, the J gene TRBJ2-1, with 9 nucleotides matching TRBD2. The CDR3 is made up of 15 amino acids. With 5 bases clipped from V and 7 bases from J, the junction kept 10 bases outside the gene matches. Germline CDR1 reads SGHNT; CDR2 reads YYREEE (reference sequence). The CDR3 loop reads CASSWGGGAGNEQFF. For the CDR3, the DNA is TGTGCCAGCAGTTGGGGCGGGGGGGCTGGGAATGAGCAGTTCTTC.